The source of this T cell receptor (beta chain) is a study of blood T cell repertoires in COVID-19. Data came from immunoSEQ multiplex PCR; TCRdb stores just in-frame clones and leaves some out. This sample yields about 49,000 clones, of which over 80% are seen a single time; approximately 12% belongs to the top ten. This clone was recorded once. The V end was cut by 7 bases, the J end by 4 bases, with 14 bases between. From germline, CDR1 is PRHDT and CDR2 FYEKMQ (reference sequence). This CDR3 region has 13 residues. This clonotype was sampled from a human donor in a cohort sampled during active COVID-19. What was sequenced was peripheral blood. The chain recombines TRBV13 with TRBJ2-7; D is perhaps TRBD2 (6 bases). The CDR3 DNA sequence: TGTGCCAGCACACGACTAGGGAGGTACGAGCAGTACTTC. Its protein product is CASTRLGRYEQYF.